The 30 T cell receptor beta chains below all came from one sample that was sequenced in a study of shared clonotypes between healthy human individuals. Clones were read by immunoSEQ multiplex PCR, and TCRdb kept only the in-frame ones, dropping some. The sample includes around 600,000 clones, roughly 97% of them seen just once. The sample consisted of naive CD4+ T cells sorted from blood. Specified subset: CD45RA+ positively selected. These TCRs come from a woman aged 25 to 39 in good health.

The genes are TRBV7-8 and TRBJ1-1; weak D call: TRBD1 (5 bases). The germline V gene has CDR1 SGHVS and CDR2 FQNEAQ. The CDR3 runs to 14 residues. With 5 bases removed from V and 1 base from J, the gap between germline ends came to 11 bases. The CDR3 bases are TGTGCCAGCAGCACGGGACGTAGGAACACTGAAGCTTTCTTT. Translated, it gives CASSTGRRNTEAFF.

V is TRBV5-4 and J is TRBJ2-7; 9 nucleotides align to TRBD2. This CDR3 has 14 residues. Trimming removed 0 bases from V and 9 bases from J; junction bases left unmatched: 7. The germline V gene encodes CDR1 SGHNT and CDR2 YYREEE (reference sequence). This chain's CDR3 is CASSLARGGGVQYF. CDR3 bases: TGTGCCAGCAGCTTGGCCAGAGGCGGGGGGGTGCAGTACTTC.

As DNA, the CDR3 is TGTGCCAGCAGCGGCAGACAGGGGGCGAACACCGGGGAGCTGTTTTTT. It specifies CASSGRQGANTGELFF. The rearrangement links TRBV9 to TRBJ2-2, with 9 bases aligning to TRBD1. There are 16 residues in the CDR3. Trimming removed 3 bases from V and 0 bases from J; junction bases left unmatched: 3. Germline CDR1 reads SGDLS; CDR2 reads YYNGEE.

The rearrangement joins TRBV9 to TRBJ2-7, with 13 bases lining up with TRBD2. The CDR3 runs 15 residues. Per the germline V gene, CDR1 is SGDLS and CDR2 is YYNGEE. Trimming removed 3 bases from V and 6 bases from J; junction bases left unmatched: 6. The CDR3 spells CASSAGLAGKGEQYF. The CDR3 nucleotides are TGTGCCAGCAGCGCGGGACTAGCGGGAAAGGGCGAGCAGTACTTC.

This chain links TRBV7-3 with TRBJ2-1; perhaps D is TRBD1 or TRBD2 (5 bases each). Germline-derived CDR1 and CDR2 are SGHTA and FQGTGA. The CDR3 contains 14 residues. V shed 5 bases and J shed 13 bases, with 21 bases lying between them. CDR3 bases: TGTGCCAGCAGCATCGCCGGGACCGAGGCGCTCCAGTTCTTC. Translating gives CASSIAGTEALQFF.

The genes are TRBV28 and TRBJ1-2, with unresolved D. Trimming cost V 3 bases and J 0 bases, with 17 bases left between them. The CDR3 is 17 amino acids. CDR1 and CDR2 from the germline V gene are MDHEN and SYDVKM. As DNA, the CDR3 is TGTGCCAGCAGTTTTAGTTGGATCGAGGGAGCTAACTATGGCTACACCTTC. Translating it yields CASSFSWIEGANYGYTF.

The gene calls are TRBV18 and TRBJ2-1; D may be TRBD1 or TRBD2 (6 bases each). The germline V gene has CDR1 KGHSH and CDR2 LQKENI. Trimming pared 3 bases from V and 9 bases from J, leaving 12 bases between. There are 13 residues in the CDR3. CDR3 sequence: CASSPGGDTEQFF. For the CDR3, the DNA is TGTGCCAGCTCACCCGGAGGGGACACTGAGCAGTTCTTC.

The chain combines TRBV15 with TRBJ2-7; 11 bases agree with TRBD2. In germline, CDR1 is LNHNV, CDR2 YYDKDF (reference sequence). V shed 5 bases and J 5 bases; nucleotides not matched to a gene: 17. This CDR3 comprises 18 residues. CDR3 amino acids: CATSPGEGLAADLDEQYF. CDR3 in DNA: TGTGCCACCAGCCCGGGGGAGGGACTAGCGGCCGATTTGGACGAGCAGTACTTC.

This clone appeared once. The CDR3: CASSTQVQTGVQHEQYF. The CDR3, as DNA: TGTGCCAGCAGCACGCAAGTCCAGACAGGGGTTCAGCACGAGCAGTACTTC. The chain is built from TRBV7-9 and TRBJ2-7; TRBD1 aligns across 8 bases. Germline CDR1 SEHNR, CDR2 FQNEAQ (reference sequence). Trimming at V came to 5 bases and at J to 5 bases, leaving 17 bases not matched to a gene. The CDR3 extends over 17 amino acids.

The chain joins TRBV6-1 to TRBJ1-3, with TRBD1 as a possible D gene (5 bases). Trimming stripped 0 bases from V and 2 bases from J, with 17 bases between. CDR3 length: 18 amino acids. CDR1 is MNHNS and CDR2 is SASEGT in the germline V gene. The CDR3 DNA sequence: TGTGCCAGCAGTGAAGCATACGGAGGGGACTTAGCTGGAAACACCATATATTTT. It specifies CASSEAYGGDLAGNTIYF.

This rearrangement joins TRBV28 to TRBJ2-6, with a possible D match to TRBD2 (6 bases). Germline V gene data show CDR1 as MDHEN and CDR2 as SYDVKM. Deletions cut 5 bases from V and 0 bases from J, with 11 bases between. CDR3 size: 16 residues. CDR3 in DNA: TGTGCCAGCAGTGCGGGACGGTTCTCTGGGGCCAACGTCCTGACTTTC. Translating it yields CASSAGRFSGANVLTF.

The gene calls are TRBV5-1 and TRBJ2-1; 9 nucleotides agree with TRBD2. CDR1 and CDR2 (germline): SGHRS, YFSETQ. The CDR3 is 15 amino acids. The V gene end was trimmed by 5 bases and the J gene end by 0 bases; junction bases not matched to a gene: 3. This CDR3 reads CASRVSGSSYNEQFF. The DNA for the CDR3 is TGCGCCAGCAGGGTTAGCGGGAGCTCCTACAATGAGCAGTTCTTC.

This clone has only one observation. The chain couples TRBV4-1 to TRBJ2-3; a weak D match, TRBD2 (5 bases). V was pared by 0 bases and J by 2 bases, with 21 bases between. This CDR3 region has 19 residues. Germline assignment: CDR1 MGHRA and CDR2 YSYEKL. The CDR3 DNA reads TGCGCCAGCAGCCAAGAACTCCTTATAGCGTTGGGCCCCACAGATACGCAGTATTTT. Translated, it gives CASSQELLIALGPTDTQYF.

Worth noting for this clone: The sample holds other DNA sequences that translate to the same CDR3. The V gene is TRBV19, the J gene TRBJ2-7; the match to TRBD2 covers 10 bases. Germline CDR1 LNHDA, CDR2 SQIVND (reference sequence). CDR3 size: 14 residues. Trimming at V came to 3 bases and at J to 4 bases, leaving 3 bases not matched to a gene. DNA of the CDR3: TGTGCCAGTAGTATTCTAGCGGGAGCTTACGAGCAGTACTTC. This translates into CASSILAGAYEQYF.

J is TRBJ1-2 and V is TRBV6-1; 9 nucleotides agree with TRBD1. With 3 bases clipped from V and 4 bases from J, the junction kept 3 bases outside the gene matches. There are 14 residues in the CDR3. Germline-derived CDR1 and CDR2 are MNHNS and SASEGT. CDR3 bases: TGTGCCAGCAGTGATACGGACAGGGGCTATGGCTACACCTTC. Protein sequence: CASSDTDRGYGYTF.

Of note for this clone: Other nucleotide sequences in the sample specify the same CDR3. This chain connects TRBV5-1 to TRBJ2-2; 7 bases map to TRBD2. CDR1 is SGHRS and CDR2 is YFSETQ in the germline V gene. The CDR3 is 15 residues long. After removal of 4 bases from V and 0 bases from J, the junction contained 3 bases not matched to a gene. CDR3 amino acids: CASSRSGTNTGELFF. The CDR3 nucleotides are TGCGCCAGCAGCCGGAGCGGGACGAACACCGGGGAGCTGTTTTTT.

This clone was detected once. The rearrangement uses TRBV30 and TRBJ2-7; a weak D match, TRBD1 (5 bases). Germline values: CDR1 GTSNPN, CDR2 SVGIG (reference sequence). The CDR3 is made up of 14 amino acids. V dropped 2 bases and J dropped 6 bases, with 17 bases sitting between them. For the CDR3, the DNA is TGTGCCTGGAGTACCAGGGCAATAACGGGCGAGCAGTACTTC. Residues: CAWSTRAITGEQYF. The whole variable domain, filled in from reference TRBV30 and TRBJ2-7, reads SQTIHQWPATLVQPVGSPLSLECTVEGTSNPNLYWYRQAAGRGLQLLFYSVGIGQISSEVPQNLSASRPQDRQFILSSKKLLLSDSGFYLCAWSTRAITGEQYFGPGTRLTVT.

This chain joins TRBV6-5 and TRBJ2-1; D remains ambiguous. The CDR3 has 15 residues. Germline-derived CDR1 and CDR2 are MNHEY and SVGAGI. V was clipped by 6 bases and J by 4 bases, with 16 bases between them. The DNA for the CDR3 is TGTGCCAGCAGACCCGACCGAGACTCTTACAATGAGCAGTTCTTC. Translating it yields CASRPDRDSYNEQFF.

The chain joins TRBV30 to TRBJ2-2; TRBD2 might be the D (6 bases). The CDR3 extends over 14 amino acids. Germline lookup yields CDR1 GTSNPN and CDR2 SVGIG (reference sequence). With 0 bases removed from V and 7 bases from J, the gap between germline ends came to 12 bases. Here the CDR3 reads CAWSVLGGVGELFF. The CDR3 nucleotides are TGTGCCTGGAGTGTACTCGGAGGGGTCGGGGAGCTGTTTTTT.

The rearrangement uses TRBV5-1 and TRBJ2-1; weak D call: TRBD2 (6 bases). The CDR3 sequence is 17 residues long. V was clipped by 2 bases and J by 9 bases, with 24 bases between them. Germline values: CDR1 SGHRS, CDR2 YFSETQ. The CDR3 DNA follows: TGCGCCAGCAGCTTTTCGTTCCTGGCGGGGACCTTCGGTGAGCAGTTCTTC. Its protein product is CASSFSFLAGTFGEQFF. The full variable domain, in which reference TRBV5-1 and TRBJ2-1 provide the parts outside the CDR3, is KAGVTQTPRYLIKTRGQQVTLSCSPISGHRSVSWYQQTPGQGLQFLFEYFSETQRNKGNFPGRFSGRQFSNSRSEMNVSTLELGDSALYLCASSFSFLAGTFGEQFFGPGTRLTVL.

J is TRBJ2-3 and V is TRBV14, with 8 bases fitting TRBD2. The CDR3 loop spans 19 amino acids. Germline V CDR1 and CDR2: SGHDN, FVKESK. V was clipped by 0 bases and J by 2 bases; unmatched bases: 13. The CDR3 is CASSQDSGLGAGDTDTQYF. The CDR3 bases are TGTGCCAGCAGCCAAGATTCGGGACTGGGAGCGGGAGACACAGATACGCAGTATTTT.

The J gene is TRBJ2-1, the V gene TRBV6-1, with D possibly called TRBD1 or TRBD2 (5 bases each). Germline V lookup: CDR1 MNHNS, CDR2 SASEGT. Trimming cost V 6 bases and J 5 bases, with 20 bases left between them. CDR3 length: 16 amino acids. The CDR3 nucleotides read TGTGCCAGCAGCGAAAGGAGAAGGGACGTCGACAATGAGCAGTTCTTC. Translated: CASSERRRDVDNEQFF.

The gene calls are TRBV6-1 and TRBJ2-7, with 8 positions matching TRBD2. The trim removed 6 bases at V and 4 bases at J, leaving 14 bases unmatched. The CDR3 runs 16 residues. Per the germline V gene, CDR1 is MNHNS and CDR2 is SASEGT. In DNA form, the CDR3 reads TGTGCCAGCAGGGAATCTTTTACGGGAGGGCCTTACGAGCAGTACTTC. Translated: CASRESFTGGPYEQYF.

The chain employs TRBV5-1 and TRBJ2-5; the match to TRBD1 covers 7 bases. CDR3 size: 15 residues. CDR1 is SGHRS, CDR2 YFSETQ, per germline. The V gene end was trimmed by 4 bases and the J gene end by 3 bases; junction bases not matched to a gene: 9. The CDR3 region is CASSAFPGTEETQYF. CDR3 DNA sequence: TGCGCCAGCAGCGCCTTCCCCGGGACAGAAGAGACCCAGTACTTC. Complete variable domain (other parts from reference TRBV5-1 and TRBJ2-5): KAGVTQTPRYLIKTRGQQVTLSCSPISGHRSVSWYQQTPGQGLQFLFEYFSETQRNKGNFPGRFSGRQFSNSRSEMNVSTLELGDSALYLCASSAFPGTEETQYFGPGTRLLVL.

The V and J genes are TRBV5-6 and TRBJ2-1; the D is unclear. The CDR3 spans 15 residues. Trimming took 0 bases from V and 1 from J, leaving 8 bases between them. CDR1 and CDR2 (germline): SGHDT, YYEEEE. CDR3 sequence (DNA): TGTGCCAGCAGCTTGGAGTGGTATTCCTACAATGAGCAGTTCTTC. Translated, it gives CASSLEWYSYNEQFF.

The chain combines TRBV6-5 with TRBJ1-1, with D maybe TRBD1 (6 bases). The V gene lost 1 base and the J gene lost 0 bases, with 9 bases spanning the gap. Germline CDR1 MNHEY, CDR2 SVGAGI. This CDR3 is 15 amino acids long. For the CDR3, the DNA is TGTGCCAGCAGTTACTTCAGGGGAGTGAACACTGAAGCTTTCTTT. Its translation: CASSYFRGVNTEAFF.

The CDR3 bases are TGTGCCAGCAGTTTGTCCACAACTTACACCGGGGAGCTGTTTTTT. Its protein product is CASSLSTTYTGELFF. The chain couples TRBV27 to TRBJ2-2; D remains ambiguous. The CDR3 length is 15 residues. Per the germline V gene, CDR1 is MNHEY and CDR2 is SMNVEV (reference sequence). V lost 3 bases, J lost 3 bases, and 11 bases lay in between.

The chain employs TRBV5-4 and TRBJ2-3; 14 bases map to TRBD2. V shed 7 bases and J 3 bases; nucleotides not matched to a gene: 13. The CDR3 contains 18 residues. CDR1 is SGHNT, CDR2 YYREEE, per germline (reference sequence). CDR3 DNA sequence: TGTGCCAGCGGGTGGGGGGGACTAGCGGGAGCGGCGACAGATACGCAGTATTTT. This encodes CASGWGGLAGAATDTQYF.

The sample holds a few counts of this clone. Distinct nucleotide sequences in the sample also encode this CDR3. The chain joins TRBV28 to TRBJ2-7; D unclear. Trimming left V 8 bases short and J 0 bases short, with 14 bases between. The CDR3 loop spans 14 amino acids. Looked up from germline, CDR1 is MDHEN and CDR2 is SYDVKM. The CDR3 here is CASRPLGSSYEQYF. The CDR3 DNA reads TGTGCCAGCCGACCCCTGGGAAGCTCCTACGAGCAGTACTTC.

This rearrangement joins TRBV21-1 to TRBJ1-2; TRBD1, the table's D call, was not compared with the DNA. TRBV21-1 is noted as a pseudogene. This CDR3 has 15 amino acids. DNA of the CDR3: TGTGCCAGCAGCAAAGGATTTGGGGACAGGGATGGCTACACCTTC. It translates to CASSKGFGDRDGYTF.